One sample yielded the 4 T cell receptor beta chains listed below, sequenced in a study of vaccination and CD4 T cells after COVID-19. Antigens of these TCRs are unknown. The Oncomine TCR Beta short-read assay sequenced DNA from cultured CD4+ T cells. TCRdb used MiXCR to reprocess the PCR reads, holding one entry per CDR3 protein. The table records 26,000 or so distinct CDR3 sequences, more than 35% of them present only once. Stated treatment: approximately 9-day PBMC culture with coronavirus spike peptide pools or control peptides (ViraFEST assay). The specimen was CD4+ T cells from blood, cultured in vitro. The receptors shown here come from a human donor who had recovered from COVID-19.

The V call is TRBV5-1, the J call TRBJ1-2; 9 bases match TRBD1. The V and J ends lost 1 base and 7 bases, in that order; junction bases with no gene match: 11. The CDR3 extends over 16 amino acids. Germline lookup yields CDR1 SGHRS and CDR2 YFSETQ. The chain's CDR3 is CASSLSAGQGDIGYTF. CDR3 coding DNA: TGCGCCAGCAGCTTGTCGGCGGGACAGGGTGATATTGGCTACACCTTC.

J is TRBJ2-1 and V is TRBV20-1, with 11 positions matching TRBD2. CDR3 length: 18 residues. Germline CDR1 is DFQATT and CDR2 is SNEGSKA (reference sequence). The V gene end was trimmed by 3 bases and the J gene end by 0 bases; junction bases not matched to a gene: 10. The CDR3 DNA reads TGCAGTGCTAGGGTGACTAGCGGGGACTCGAGCTCCTACAATGAGCAGTTCTTC. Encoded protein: CSARVTSGDSSSYNEQFF.

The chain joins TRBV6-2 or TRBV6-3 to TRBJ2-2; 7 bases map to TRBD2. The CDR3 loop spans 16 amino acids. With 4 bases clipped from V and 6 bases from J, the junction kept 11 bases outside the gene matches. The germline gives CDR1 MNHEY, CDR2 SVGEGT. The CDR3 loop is CASSSRLATGAGELFF. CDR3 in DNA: TGTGCCAGCAGTTCACGACTAGCAACGGGGGCCGGGGAGCTGTTTTTT.

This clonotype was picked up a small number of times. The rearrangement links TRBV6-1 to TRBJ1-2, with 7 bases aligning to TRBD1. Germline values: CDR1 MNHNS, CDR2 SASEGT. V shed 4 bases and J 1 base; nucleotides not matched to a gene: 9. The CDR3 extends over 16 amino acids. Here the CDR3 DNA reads TGTGCCAGCAGTGTTAGGAGGACAGGCGATAACTATGGCTACACCTTC. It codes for CASSVRRTGDNYGYTF.